The 29 T cell receptor beta chains reported below all come from one sample, sequenced in a study of T-cell memory formation after mild COVID-19 (TCRdb year 2021). The library was obtained by 5' RACE. These reads were obtained on an Illumina NovaSeq 6000. TCRdb's own reprocessing of the public reads used fastp at Q25 and MiXCR and kept productive beta chains. Duplicate CDR3 protein sequences are folded into a single record with the most common DNA and genes. This sample comprises over 55,000 distinct CDR3 sequences, 12% of them detected only once. The ten largest make up around a quarter of the sample. The material sequenced was PBMCs or a T cell subset sorted from them (not recorded which). The receptor set was obtained from a man aged 18-30 years who had mild COVID-19 (a few samples of this study predate the infection). The sample titles of this study are shuffled in the database, so cell type and time point are left out; the donor was told from shared clones.

CDR3 protein: CASSRGQGASGQYF. The CDR3 DNA sequence: TGTGCCAGCAGTCGGGGACAGGGGGCCTCGGGGCAGTACTTC. The V gene is TRBV6-5, the J gene TRBJ2-7; 12 bases map to TRBD1. The CDR3 is 14 amino acids. Germline values: CDR1 MNHEY, CDR2 SVGAGI. J was trimmed by 9 bases and V by 5 bases; bases with no gene match: 8.

The chain carries TRBV15 and TRBJ2-7, with TRBD1 matching over 7 bases. This CDR3 spans 14 amino acids. J gave up 3 bases and V 2 bases, and 4 bases lay outside the gene matches. Germline lookup yields CDR1 LNHNV and CDR2 YYDKDF (reference sequence). The CDR3 DNA sequence: TGTGCCACCAGCAGAACGGGACAGAGCTACGAGCAGTACTTC. Its protein is CATSRTGQSYEQYF.

This chain joins TRBV4-1 and TRBJ1-2, with D uncertain. CDR3 length: 16 amino acids. CDR1 MGHRA and CDR2 YSYEKL come from the germline V gene. V lost 0 bases and J lost 3, with 14 bases in between. In DNA, the CDR3 is TGCGCCAGCAGCCAAGATACCGGACTGGTATACTATGGCTACACCTTC. Protein sequence: CASSQDTGLVYYGYTF.

The CDR3 coding sequence is TGCAGTGCTGCTTCGCTTAGCGGGGGGCAATACAATGAGCAGTTCTTC. This translates into CSAASLSGGQYNEQFF. The chain links TRBV20-1 to TRBJ2-1, with 10 bases matching TRBD2. Germline V gene sequence: CDR1 DFQATT, CDR2 SNEGSKA (reference sequence). With V trimmed by 5 bases and J by 4 bases, 11 bases remained unmatched. The CDR3 contains 16 residues.

The chain has TRBV19 and TRBJ1-2; 10 bases line up with TRBD1. J lost 6 bases, V lost 6 bases, and 7 bases had no gene match. The CDR3 is 14 residues long. CDR1 and CDR2 (germline): LNHDA, SQIVND (reference sequence). The CDR3, as DNA: TGTGCCAGTAGCGATCCCGGGACAGGGGATGGCTACACCTTC. Protein product: CASSDPGTGDGYTF.

The J gene is TRBJ1-4, the V gene TRBV7-3; D is possibly TRBD1 (5 bases). The CDR3 totals 15 residues. Between the trimmed V and J ends, which lost 3 bases and 0 bases, there was a span of 8 bases. The germline V gene encodes CDR1 SGHTA and CDR2 FQGTGA. The chain's CDR3 is CASSFAGTTNEKLFF. The CDR3 DNA is TGTGCCAGCAGCTTCGCAGGGACAACTAATGAAAAACTGTTTTTT.

This clonotype has only a few counts. The chain joins TRBV20-1 to TRBJ2-3; 12 bases line up with TRBD2. Germline lookup yields CDR1 DFQATT and CDR2 SNEGSKA (reference sequence). This CDR3 is built from 15 residues. Unmatched junction bases numbered 6, after V lost 4 bases and J lost 4 bases. DNA of the CDR3: TGCAGTGCTACGCCTAGCGGGGGGGCCGCAGATACGCAGTATTTT. Protein product: CSATPSGGAADTQYF.

CDR3 in DNA: TGCGCCAGCAGCCAGAGGGAAGCGGCAGATACGCAGTATTTT. This gives the protein CASSQREAADTQYF. This chain uses TRBV4-3 with TRBJ2-3, with D perhaps TRBD2 (5 bases). The V gene lost 3 bases and the J gene lost 4 bases, with 11 bases spanning the gap. CDR1 and CDR2 (germline): LGHNA, YSLEER. The CDR3 spans 14 residues.

The chain employs TRBV6-1 and TRBJ1-1; TRBD1 is a possible D gene (6 bases). The V gene lost 6 bases and the J gene lost 10 bases, with 15 bases spanning the gap. Per the germline V gene, CDR1 is MNHNS and CDR2 is SASEGT. This CDR3 has 12 amino acids. The CDR3 region is CASREQQGRAFF. CDR3 coding DNA: TGTGCCAGCAGGGAACAACAGGGAAGAGCTTTCTTT.

Many counts were recorded for this clonotype. The CDR3 sequence is CASSWIAGTSGETDTQYF. DNA of the CDR3: TGTGCCAGCAGCTGGATAGCCGGGACTAGCGGGGAGACAGATACGCAGTATTTT. This rearrangement joins TRBV7-2 to TRBJ2-3; 13 nucleotides match TRBD2. The V and J ends lost 4 bases and 3 bases, in that order; junction bases with no gene match: 10. The CDR3 runs to 18 residues. The germline V gene has CDR1 SGHTA and CDR2 FQGNSA.

The table lists this clonotype with many counts. This chain connects TRBV20-1 to TRBJ2-2, with D unclear. The CDR3 is 15 residues long. In germline, CDR1 is DFQATT, CDR2 SNEGSKA (reference sequence). V was clipped by 3 bases and J by 4 bases, with 15 bases between them. The CDR3 loop is CSASAGPRPTGELFF. The CDR3 DNA sequence: TGCAGTGCTAGTGCTGGCCCTAGACCCACCGGGGAGCTGTTTTTT.

The CDR3 DNA sequence: TGTGCCAGTAGTGCGACCTCAAGCTCCTACAATGAGCAGTTCTTC. It yields the protein CASSATSSSYNEQFF. The chain joins TRBV19 to TRBJ2-1; D unresolved. Germline V gives CDR1 LNHDA, CDR2 SQIVND (reference sequence). Trimming removed 5 bases from V and 0 bases from J, with 11 bases in between. The CDR3 is 15 amino acids.

The chain is built from TRBV9 and TRBJ2-1, with 8 bases that match TRBD2. This CDR3 is built from 18 residues. Trimming removed 0 bases from V and 5 bases from J; junction bases left unmatched: 13. The germline V gene has CDR1 SGDLS and CDR2 YYNGEE. CDR3 sequence: CASSVGGRSGGIHNEQFF. In nucleotides, the CDR3 is TGTGCCAGCAGCGTAGGAGGGCGAAGCGGGGGTATCCACAATGAGCAGTTCTTC. Complete variable domain (other parts from reference TRBV9 and TRBJ2-1): DSGVTQTPKHLITATGQRVTLRCSPRSGDLSVYWYQQSLDQGLQFLIQYYNGEERAKGNILERFSAQQFPDLHSELNLSSLELGDSALYFCASSVGGRSGGIHNEQFFGPGTRLTVL.

This clonotype was picked up a small number of times. The V call is TRBV20-1, the J call TRBJ2-6, with D possibly being TRBD1 or TRBD2 (6 bases each). Germline-derived CDR1 and CDR2 are DFQATT and SNEGSKA (reference sequence). V was trimmed by 7 bases and J by 4 bases, leaving 14 bases between them. The CDR3 is 14 amino acids. The CDR3 bases are TGCAGTGTTAGCGGCCAGGGGGGGGCCAACGTCCTGACTTTC. This encodes CSVSGQGGANVLTF.

This clonotype was seen repeatedly, ten times or more. The rearrangement links TRBV7-9 to TRBJ2-7, with D tentatively TRBD1 (7 bases). Trimming cost V 6 bases and J 5 bases, with 17 bases left between them. Looked up from germline, CDR1 is SEHNR and CDR2 is FQNEAQ (reference sequence). The CDR3 extends over 14 amino acids. CDR3 loop: CASSFTGGGHEQYF. Here the CDR3 DNA reads TGTGCCAGCAGTTTTACAGGAGGGGGCCACGAGCAGTACTTC.

The sample holds a few counts of this clonotype. This chain connects TRBV5-4 to TRBJ2-3, with no clear D. Trimming cost V 4 bases and J 6 bases, with 12 bases left between them. There are 13 residues in the CDR3. CDR1 and CDR2 (germline): SGHNT, YYREEE (reference sequence). CDR3 coding DNA: TGTGCCAGCAGCCCCTATAGTGCGGATACGCAGTATTTT. Residues: CASSPYSADTQYF.

The genes are TRBV6-2 or TRBV6-3 and TRBJ1-2; D gene unclear. This CDR3 is 14 amino acids long. Germline CDR1 reads MNHEY; CDR2 reads SVGEGT. V shed 5 bases and J shed 4 bases, with 14 bases lying between them. CDR3 coding DNA: TGTGCCAGCAGTGCGGCTGGGGTTCGCTATGGCTACACCTTC. Translating it yields CASSAAGVRYGYTF.

This clonotype was recorded a few times. The chain has TRBV12-3 or TRBV12-4 and TRBJ2-1, with D perhaps matching TRBD1 (6 bases). Trimming left V 7 bases short and J 6 bases short, with 25 bases between. The CDR3 consists of 17 residues. CDR3 loop: CASKPRQAFLLINEQFF. For the CDR3, the DNA is TGTGCCAGCAAGCCTCGACAGGCCTTCCTGCTTATCAATGAGCAGTTCTTC.

V and J are TRBV12-3 or TRBV12-4 and TRBJ2-3; 7 bases agree with TRBD2. The CDR3 consists of 15 residues. V was clipped by 6 bases and J by 1 base; unmatched bases: 7. CDR3 protein: CASSSSAGGTDTQYF. CDR3 DNA sequence: TGTGCCAGCAGCTCAAGTGCGGGGGGCACAGATACGCAGTATTTT.

The chain joins TRBV12-3 or TRBV12-4 to TRBJ2-2, with 7 bases aligning to TRBD2. The V and J ends lost 2 bases and 4 bases, in that order; junction bases with no gene match: 7. This CDR3 region has 16 residues. The CDR3 spells CASSLFGGGPTGELFF. CDR3 bases: TGTGCCAGCAGTTTATTCGGCGGGGGACCCACCGGGGAGCTGTTTTTT.

The rearrangement links TRBV29-1 to TRBJ2-5; 8 bases fit TRBD2. The V segment lost 5 bases and the J segment 1 base; nucleotides outside the gene matches: 6. From germline, CDR1 is SQVTM and CDR2 ANQGSEA. This CDR3 region has 14 residues. CDR3: CSVPIAGSQETQYF. The CDR3 DNA reads as TGCAGCGTTCCCATAGCGGGAAGCCAAGAGACCCAGTACTTC.

The V and J genes are TRBV7-9 and TRBJ2-5; 9 bases fit TRBD2. CDR3 length equals 17 residues. V lost 5 bases to trimming and J lost 2 bases; unmatched junction nucleotides: 12. Germline V gene data show CDR1 as SEHNR and CDR2 as FQNEAQ (reference sequence). The CDR3 DNA reads as TGTGCCAGCAGCCCTGGGGCGCTAGCGGGGCGGCAAGAGACCCAGTACTTC. Translating it yields CASSPGALAGRQETQYF.

The J gene is TRBJ2-5, the V gene TRBV7-9; D is unclear. The CDR3 consists of 15 residues. The germline V gene encodes CDR1 SEHNR and CDR2 FQNEAQ (reference sequence). The V and J ends lost 2 bases and 2 bases respectively, with 12 bases between them. CDR3 in amino acids: CASSLYAPEQETQYF. In DNA, the CDR3 is TGTGCCAGCAGCTTATACGCCCCGGAGCAAGAGACCCAGTACTTC.

In this sample, this clonotype turned up many times. The V gene is TRBV11-2, the J gene TRBJ2-2, with 8 bases lining up with TRBD2. The germline gives CDR1 SGHAT, CDR2 FQNNGV. V was clipped by 5 bases and J by 5 bases; unmatched bases: 13. The CDR3 contains 17 residues. CDR3 nucleotide sequence: TGTGCCAGCAGCCCGCCGGTCGGCGGGGGGAGGACCGGGGAGCTGTTTTTT. Protein product: CASSPPVGGGRTGELFF.

This clonotype was counted at least ten times. This chain connects TRBV12-3 or TRBV12-4 to TRBJ2-1; the match to TRBD1 covers 7 bases. Trimming removed 6 bases from V and 9 bases from J; junction bases left unmatched: 5. The CDR3 has 12 residues. CDR3 region: CASRQGWGEQFF. Written as DNA, the CDR3 is TGTGCCAGCAGACAGGGGTGGGGTGAGCAGTTCTTC.

The chain has TRBV5-1 and TRBJ2-1; 8 bases are a match to TRBD1. Per germline, CDR1 SGHRS and CDR2 YFSETQ. V shed 4 bases and J 7 bases; nucleotides not matched to a gene: 10. There are 15 residues in the CDR3. CDR3 DNA: TGCGCCAGCAGCGGAGGACAGGGCGTGACGAATGAGCAGTTCTTC. This translates into CASSGGQGVTNEQFF. Supplemented by reference TRBV5-1 and TRBJ2-1, the full variable domain reads KAGVTQTPRYLIKTRGQQVTLSCSPISGHRSVSWYQQTPGQGLQFLFEYFSETQRNKGNFPGRFSGRQFSNSRSEMNVSTLELGDSALYLCASSGGQGVTNEQFFGPGTRLTVL.

This clonotype was recorded at least ten times. This chain uses TRBV12-3 or TRBV12-4 with TRBJ2-1; no definite D call. The V gene lost 8 bases and the J gene lost 10 bases, with 21 bases spanning the gap. This CDR3 is 14 amino acids long. The CDR3 region has the DNA TGTGCCAGCCTCCGGGCAGGCGTACAGAAAGAGCAGTTCTTC. This translates into CASLRAGVQKEQFF.

The chain has TRBV10-3 and TRBJ2-1, with 10 bases aligning to TRBD2. CDR3 size: 14 residues. Germline assignment: CDR1 ENHRY and CDR2 SYGVKD. Trimming cost V 7 bases and J 9 bases; bases outside gene matches: 9. In DNA, the CDR3 is TGTGCCATCACCGTAGCGGGGGGAGACGGTGAGCAGTTCTTC. Translation gives CAITVAGGDGEQFF.

In nucleotides, the CDR3 is TGTGCCAGCACCTTGTCCAGGGGTCGAGGGGACACTGAAGCTTTCTTT. Protein product: CASTLSRGRGDTEAFF. The chain joins TRBV27 to TRBJ1-1, with D possibly matching TRBD1 (6 bases). CDR1 is MNHEY, CDR2 SMNVEV, per germline (reference sequence). The CDR3 totals 16 residues. Trimming removed 7 bases at V and 3 bases at J, with 21 bases between.